This TCR beta chain was sequenced during a study of cytomegalovirus exposure and HLA in healthy donors. This clone was seen a handful of times. Its specificity is not known. This CDR3 is built from 14 residues. Trimming took 7 bases from V and 8 from J, leaving 20 bases between them. In germline, CDR1 is MNHEY, CDR2 SMNVEV (reference sequence). Study-wide results and caveats: A few of the chains that were CMV-associated were confirmed in vitro to be specific for CMV antigens. The productive fraction for most TCR beta V segments was about 87% or about 30% in an earlier analysis. Per a later analysis, HLA-associated TCR beta chains showed more clonal expansion than other, equally common TCR beta chains.

PCR primers comprised 60 Vbeta and 13 Jbeta primers. Authors' processing steps: Among the unique TCR beta chains that a later analysis counted, 70 million to 85 million in all, some 10 million were shared. TCRdb's table, derived via immunoSEQ multiplex PCR, lists solely in-frame clones and lacks some. That table gives V, J and clone size, and the DNA gave D and trimming. The table has 130,000 or so clones, about 86% seen once. This chain links TRBV27 with TRBJ1-2; maybe TRBD1 (5 bases). This receptor was identified in a woman between 40 and 50 years old in good health and CMV-seronegative. The sample comprised PBMCs. The CDR3 DNA reads TGTGCCAGCAAGTTTTTGGGGGGAGGGAACGGCTACACCTTC. Amino acids: CASKFLGGGNGYTF.